Sequencing of this TCR beta chain was carried out in a study of cytomegalovirus exposure and HLA in healthy donors. Overall study findings and caveats: More clonal expansion characterized HLA-associated TCR beta chains than equally common others in a later analysis. Under in vitro conditions, three CMV-associated chains were confirmed as specific for CMV antigens.

To note about this clone: What it binds is unknown.

The CDR3 covers 14 residues. The germline gives CDR1 SGHRS, CDR2 YFSETQ. Trimming cost V 4 bases and J 4 bases, with 14 bases left between them. PCR involved 60 Vbeta and 13 Jbeta primers. The repertoire was sequenced with immunoSEQ multiplex PCR; TCRdb's copy has only in-frame clones and lacks some. The sample holds fewer than 150,000 clones. Sequenced: PBMCs. The rearrangement uses TRBV5-1 and TRBJ1-2, with D uncertain. The TCR was taken from a man aged 40-49 years in good health and CMV-seronegative. The CDR3 DNA sequence: TGCGCCAGCAGCCCCCCGAACATTCCCTATGGCTACACCTTC. Translated: CASSPPNIPYGYTF.